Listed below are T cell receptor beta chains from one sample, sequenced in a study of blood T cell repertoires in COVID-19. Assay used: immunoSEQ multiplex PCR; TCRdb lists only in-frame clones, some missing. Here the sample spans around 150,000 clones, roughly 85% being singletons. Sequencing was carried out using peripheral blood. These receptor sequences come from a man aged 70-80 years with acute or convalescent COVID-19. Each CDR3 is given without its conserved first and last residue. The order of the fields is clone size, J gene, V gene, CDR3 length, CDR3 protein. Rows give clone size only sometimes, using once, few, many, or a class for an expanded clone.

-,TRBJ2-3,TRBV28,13,ASSSDRRSTDTQY
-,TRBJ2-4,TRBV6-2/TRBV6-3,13,ASSLGDRESDIQY
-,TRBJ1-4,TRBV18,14,ASSPAGTTTNEKLF
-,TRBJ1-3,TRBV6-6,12,ASRGDNSGNTIY
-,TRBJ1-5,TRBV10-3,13,AISDDRGSPQPQH
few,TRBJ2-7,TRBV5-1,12,ASSLEVSSYEQY
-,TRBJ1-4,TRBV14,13,ASSWGPGQREKLF
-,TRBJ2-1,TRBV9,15,ASSVGTSGSSYNEQF
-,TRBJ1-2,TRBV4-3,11,ASSPQGDYGYT
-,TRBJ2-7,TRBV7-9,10,ASSSQGSEQY